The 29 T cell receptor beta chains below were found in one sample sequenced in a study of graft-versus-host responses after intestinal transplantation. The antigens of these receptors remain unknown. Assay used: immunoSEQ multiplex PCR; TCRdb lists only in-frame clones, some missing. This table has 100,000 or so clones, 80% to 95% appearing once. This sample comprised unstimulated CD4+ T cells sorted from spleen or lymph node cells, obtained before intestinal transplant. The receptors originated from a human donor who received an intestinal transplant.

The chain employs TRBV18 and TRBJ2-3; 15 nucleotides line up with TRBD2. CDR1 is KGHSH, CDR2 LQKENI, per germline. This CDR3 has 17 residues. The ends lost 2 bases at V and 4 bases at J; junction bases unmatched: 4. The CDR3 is CASSPIWTSGGADTQYF. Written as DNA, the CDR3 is TGTGCCAGCTCACCAATCTGGACTAGCGGGGGGGCAGATACGCAGTATTTT.

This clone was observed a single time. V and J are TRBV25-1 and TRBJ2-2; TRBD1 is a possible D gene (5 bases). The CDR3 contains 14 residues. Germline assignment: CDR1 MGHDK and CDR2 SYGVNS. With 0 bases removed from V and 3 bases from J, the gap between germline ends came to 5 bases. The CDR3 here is CASSEYRDTGELFF. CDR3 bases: TGTGCCAGCAGTGAATACAGGGACACCGGGGAGCTGTTTTTT.

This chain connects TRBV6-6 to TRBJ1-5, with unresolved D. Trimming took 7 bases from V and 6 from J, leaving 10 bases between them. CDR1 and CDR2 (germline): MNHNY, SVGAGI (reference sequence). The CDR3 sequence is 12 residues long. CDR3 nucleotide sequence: TGTGCCAGCAATAGCGGAGGTCAGCCCCAGCATTTT. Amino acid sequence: CASNSGGQPQHF.

CDR3 sequence reads: CAWSPSSIETQYF. The CDR3 DNA reads TGTGCCTGGAGTCCGTCTAGCATCGAGACCCAGTACTTC. The chain couples TRBV30 to TRBJ2-5; weak D call: TRBD2 (5 bases). This CDR3 has 13 amino acids. V lost 2 bases, J lost 5 bases, and 12 bases lay in between. In germline, CDR1 is GTSNPN, CDR2 SVGIG (reference sequence).

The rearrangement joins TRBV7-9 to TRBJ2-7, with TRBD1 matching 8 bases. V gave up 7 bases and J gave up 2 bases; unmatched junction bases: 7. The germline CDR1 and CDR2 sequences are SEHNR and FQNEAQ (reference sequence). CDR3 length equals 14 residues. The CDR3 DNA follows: TGTGCCAGCACCGCGGACAGGGAAGCCTACGAGCAGTACTTC. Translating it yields CASTADREAYEQYF.

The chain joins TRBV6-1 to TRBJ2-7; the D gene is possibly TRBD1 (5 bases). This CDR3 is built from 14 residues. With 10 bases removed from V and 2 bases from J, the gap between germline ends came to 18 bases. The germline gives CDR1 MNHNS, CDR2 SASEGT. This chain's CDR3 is CATQGFSRTYEQYF. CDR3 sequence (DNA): TGTGCCACCCAGGGTTTTTCCCGCACCTACGAGCAGTACTTC.

CDR3 in DNA: TGCAGCGTTGATAGTCGGAGCGGGAGCCCTGAGACCCAGTACTTC. This gives the protein CSVDSRSGSPETQYF. V is TRBV29-1 and J is TRBJ2-5; 8 nucleotides match TRBD2. This CDR3 has 15 amino acids. Germline V gene data show CDR1 as SQVTM and CDR2 as ANQGSEA. The trim removed 3 bases at V and 5 bases at J, leaving 11 bases unmatched.

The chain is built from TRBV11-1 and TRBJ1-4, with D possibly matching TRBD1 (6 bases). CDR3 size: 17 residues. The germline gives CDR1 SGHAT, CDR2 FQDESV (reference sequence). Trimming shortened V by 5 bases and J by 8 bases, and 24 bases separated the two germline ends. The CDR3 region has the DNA TGTGCCAGCAGCGGATCACAGGGTCGCCCCGGGAAAGAAAAACTGTTTTTT. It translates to CASSGSQGRPGKEKLFF.

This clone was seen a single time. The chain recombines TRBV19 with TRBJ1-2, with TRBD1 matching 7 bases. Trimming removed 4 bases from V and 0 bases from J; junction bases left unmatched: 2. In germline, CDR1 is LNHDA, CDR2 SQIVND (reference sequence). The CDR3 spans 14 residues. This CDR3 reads CASSTDRSNYGYTF. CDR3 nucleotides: TGTGCCAGTAGTACGGACAGGTCTAACTATGGCTACACCTTC.

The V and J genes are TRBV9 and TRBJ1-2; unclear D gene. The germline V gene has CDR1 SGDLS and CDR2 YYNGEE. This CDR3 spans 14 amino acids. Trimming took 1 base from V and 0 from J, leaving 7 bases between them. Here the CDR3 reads CASSVTTTNYGYTF. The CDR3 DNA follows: TGTGCCAGCAGCGTAACGACTACTAACTATGGCTACACCTTC.

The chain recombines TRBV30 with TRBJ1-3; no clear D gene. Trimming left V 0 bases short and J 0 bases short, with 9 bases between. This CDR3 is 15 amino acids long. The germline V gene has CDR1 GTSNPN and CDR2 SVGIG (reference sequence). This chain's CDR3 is CAWSVWRVSGNTIYF. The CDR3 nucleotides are TGTGCCTGGAGTGTTTGGAGGGTCTCTGGAAACACCATATATTTT.

Here the CDR3 DNA reads TGCACCAGCAGCCAGCCAGGACTAGCGGGGGGAGAGACCCAGTACTTC. It is translated as CTSSQPGLAGGETQYF. The rearrangement links TRBV1 to TRBJ2-5; TRBD2, as called in the table, went unchecked against the DNA. TRBV1 is marked as a pseudogene. The CDR3 has 16 amino acids.

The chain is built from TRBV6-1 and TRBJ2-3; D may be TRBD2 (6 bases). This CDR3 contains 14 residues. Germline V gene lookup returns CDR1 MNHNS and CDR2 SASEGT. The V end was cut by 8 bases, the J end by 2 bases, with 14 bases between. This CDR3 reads CASERAYFTDTQYF. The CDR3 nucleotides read TGTGCCAGCGAGCGGGCCTACTTCACAGATACGCAGTATTTT.

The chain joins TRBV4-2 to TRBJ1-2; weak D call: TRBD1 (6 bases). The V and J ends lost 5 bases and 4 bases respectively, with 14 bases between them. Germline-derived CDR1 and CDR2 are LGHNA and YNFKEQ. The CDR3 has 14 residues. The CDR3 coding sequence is TGTGCCAGCAGCTTACAGGGTACCCTCTATGGCTACACCTTC. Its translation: CASSLQGTLYGYTF.

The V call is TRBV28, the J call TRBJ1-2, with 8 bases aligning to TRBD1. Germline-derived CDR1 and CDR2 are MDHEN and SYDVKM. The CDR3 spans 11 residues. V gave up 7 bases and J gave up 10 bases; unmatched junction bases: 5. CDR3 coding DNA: TGTGCCAGCAACGAGGACAGGGCCTACACCTTC. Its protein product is CASNEDRAYTF.

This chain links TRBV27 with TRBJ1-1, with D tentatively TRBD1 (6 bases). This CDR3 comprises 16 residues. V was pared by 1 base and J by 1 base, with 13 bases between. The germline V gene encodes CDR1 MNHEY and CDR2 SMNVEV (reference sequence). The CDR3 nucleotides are TGTGCCAGCAGTTTATTCTACAGGGAAGGGAACACTGAAGCTTTCTTT. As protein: CASSLFYREGNTEAFF.

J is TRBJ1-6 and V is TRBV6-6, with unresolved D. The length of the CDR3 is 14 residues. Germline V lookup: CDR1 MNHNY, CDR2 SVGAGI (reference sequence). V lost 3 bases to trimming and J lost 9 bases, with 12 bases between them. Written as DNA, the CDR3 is TGTGCCAGCAGTTATGAGGGAGGATCTTCACCCCTCCACTTT. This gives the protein CASSYEGGSSPLHF.

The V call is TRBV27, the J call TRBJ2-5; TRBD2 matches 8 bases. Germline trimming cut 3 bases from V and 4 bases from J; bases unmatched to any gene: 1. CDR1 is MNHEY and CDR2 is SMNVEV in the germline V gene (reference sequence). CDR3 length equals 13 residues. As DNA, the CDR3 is TGTGCCAGCAGTTTCGGGGGGGGAGAGACCCAGTACTTC. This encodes CASSFGGGETQYF.

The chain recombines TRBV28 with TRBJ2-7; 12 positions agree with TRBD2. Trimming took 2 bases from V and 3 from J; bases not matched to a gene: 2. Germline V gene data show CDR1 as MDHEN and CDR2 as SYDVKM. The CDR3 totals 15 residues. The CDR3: CASSLGLAGFYEQYF. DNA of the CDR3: TGTGCCAGCAGTTTAGGACTAGCGGGATTCTACGAGCAGTACTTC.

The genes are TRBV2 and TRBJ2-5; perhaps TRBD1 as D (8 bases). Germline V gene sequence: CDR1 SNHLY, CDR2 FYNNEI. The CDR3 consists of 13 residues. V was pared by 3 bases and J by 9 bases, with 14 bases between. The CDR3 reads CASSDGQGGSQYF. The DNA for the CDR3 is TGTGCCAGCAGTGACGGACAGGGAGGGTCCCAGTACTTC. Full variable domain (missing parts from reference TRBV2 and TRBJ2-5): EPEVTQTPSHQVTQMGQEVILRCVPISNHLYFYWYRQILGQKVEFLVSFYNNEISEKSEIFDDQFSVERPDGSNFTLKIRSTKLEDSAMYFCASSDGQGGSQYFGPGTRLLVL.

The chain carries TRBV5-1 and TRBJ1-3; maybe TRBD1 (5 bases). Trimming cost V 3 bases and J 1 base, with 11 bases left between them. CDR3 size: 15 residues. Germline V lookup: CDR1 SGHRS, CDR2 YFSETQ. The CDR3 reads CASSSAGLSGNTIYF. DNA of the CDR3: TGCGCCAGCAGCTCCGCAGGGCTATCTGGAAACACCATATATTTT.

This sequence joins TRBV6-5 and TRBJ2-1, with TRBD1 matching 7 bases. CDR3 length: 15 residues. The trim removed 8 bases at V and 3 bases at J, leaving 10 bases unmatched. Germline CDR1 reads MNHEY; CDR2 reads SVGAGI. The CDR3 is CASPKGAYYYNEQFF. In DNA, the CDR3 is TGTGCCAGCCCCAAGGGGGCATATTACTACAATGAGCAGTTCTTC.

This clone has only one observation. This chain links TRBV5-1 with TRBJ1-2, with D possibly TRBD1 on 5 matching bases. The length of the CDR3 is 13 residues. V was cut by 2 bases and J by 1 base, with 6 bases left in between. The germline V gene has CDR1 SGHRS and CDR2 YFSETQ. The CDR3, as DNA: TGCGCCAGCAGCTTCGACAGTAACTATGGCTACACCTTC. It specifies CASSFDSNYGYTF.

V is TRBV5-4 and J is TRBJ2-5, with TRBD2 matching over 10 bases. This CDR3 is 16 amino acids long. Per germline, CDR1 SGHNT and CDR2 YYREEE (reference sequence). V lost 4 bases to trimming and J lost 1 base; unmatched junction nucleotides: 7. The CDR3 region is CASSKTLAGGQETQYF. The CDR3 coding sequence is TGTGCCAGCAGCAAGACCTTAGCGGGAGGCCAAGAGACCCAGTACTTC.

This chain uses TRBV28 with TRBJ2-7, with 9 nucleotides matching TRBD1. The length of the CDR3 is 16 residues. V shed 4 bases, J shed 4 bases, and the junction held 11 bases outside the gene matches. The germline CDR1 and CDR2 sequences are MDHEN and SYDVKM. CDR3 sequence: CASSSFWAGQGYEQYF. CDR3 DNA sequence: TGTGCCAGCAGTTCATTTTGGGCGGGACAGGGTTACGAGCAGTACTTC.

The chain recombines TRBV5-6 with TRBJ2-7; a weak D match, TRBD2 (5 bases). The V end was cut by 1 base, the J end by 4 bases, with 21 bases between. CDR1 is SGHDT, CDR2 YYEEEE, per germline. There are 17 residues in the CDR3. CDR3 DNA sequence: TGTGCCAGCAGCTTGTTTTCTGGAGCGGAGGTTTTTTACGAGCAGTACTTC. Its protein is CASSLFSGAEVFYEQYF.

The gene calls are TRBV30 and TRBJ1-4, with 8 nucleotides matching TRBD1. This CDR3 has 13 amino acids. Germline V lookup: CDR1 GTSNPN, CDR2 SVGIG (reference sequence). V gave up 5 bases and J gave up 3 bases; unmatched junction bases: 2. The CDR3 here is CAWLQGANEKLFF. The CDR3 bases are TGTGCCTGGCTACAGGGGGCTAATGAAAAACTGTTTTTT.

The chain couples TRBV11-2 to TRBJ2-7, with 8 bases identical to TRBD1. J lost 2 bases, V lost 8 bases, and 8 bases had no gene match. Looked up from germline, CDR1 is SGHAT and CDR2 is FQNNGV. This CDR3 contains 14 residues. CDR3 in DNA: TGTGCCAGCTCCTATGGACAGGGTACCTACGAGCAGTACTTC. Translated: CASSYGQGTYEQYF.

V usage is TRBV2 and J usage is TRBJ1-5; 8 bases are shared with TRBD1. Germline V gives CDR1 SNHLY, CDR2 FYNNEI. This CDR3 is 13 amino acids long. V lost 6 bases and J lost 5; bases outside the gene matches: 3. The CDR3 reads CASRDRAHQPQHF. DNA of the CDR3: TGTGCCAGCAGGGACAGGGCCCATCAGCCCCAGCATTTT.